This is a list of T cell receptor beta chains from one sample in a study of blood T cell repertoires in COVID-19. The protocol was immunoSEQ multiplex PCR, while the TCRdb copy is restricted to in-frame clones and leaves out a portion. This table holds roughly 66,000 clones, roughly nine tenths found once. The sample taken for sequencing was peripheral blood. All receptors derive from a human donor in a cohort sampled during active COVID-19. The CDR3 runs from the conserved cysteine through the conserved F or W. Each record gives: J gene, D gene, V gene, CDR3 protein. A D gene is named only where the DNA matches it firmly.

J gene: TRBJ2-1
D gene: TRBD1
V gene: TRBV11-2
CDR3 protein: CASSPGTANEQFF

J gene: TRBJ1-3
D gene: TRBD1
V gene: TRBV4-2
CDR3 protein: CASSQDPTGNSGNTIYF

J gene: TRBJ1-1
D gene: TRBD1
V gene: TRBV5-4
CDR3 protein: CASSPGTGRDSEAFF

J gene: TRBJ2-1
D gene: .
V gene: TRBV6-2/TRBV6-3
CDR3 protein: CASSYARSSEQFF

J gene: TRBJ1-2
D gene: .
V gene: TRBV28
CDR3 protein: CASSRGLSDGYTF

J gene: TRBJ1-4
D gene: .
V gene: TRBV5-1
CDR3 protein: CASSVTVTNEKLFF

J gene: TRBJ2-7
D gene: .
V gene: TRBV3-1/TRBV3-2
CDR3 protein: CASSQSNEQYF

J gene: TRBJ1-3
D gene: .
V gene: TRBV18
CDR3 protein: CASSPRQGSGNTIYF

J gene: TRBJ2-7
D gene: TRBD1
V gene: TRBV12-3/TRBV12-4
CDR3 protein: CASSRDRLYEQYF

J gene: TRBJ2-7
D gene: TRBD2
V gene: TRBV10-3
CDR3 protein: CAISPAGTSDEQYF

J gene: TRBJ2-1
D gene: TRBD2
V gene: TRBV5-1
CDR3 protein: CASSLTSGGNNEQFF

J gene: TRBJ1-2
D gene: .
V gene: TRBV19
CDR3 protein: CASSTETGTGGYTF

J gene: TRBJ2-1
D gene: TRBD2
V gene: TRBV6-2/TRBV6-3
CDR3 protein: CASSRIAGAGYNEQFF

J gene: TRBJ2-4
D gene: TRBD1
V gene: TRBV19
CDR3 protein: CASSLLGTGLAKNIQYF

J gene: TRBJ1-2
D gene: .
V gene: TRBV6-5
CDR3 protein: CASSSAGANYGYTF

J gene: TRBJ1-2
D gene: .
V gene: TRBV5-1
CDR3 protein: CASSLAGNYGYTF

J gene: TRBJ1-4
D gene: TRBD1
V gene: TRBV6-5
CDR3 protein: CASRRDSNEKLFF

J gene: TRBJ2-1
D gene: TRBD2
V gene: TRBV7-9
CDR3 protein: CASSLVGTSAYNEQFF

J gene: TRBJ2-1
D gene: .
V gene: TRBV7-2
CDR3 protein: CASSLRVLAMNEQFF

J gene: TRBJ1-1
D gene: .
V gene: TRBV30
CDR3 protein: CAWKAGALMNTEAFF

J gene: TRBJ2-7
D gene: .
V gene: TRBV7-9
CDR3 protein: CASSKHDRRAYEQYF

J gene: TRBJ1-5
D gene: TRBD1
V gene: TRBV28
CDR3 protein: CASSFGTGVQPQHF

J gene: TRBJ1-2
D gene: TRBD1
V gene: TRBV29-1
CDR3 protein: CSVDAGRDRDGYTF

J gene: TRBJ1-6
D gene: .
V gene: TRBV13
CDR3 protein: CASSLGHRDSPLHF

J gene: TRBJ2-2
D gene: TRBD1
V gene: TRBV28
CDR3 protein: CASNPGGAGTGELFF

J gene: TRBJ2-3
D gene: TRBD1
V gene: TRBV28
CDR3 protein: CASSFGGTGSDTQYF

J gene: TRBJ2-2
D gene: .
V gene: TRBV4-3
CDR3 protein: CASSLSRAGTQNTGELFF

J gene: TRBJ1-5
D gene: .
V gene: TRBV6-1
CDR3 protein: CASSERGGQPQHF

J gene: TRBJ2-7
D gene: .
V gene: TRBV9
CDR3 protein: CASSVTWASYEQYF

J gene: TRBJ2-3
D gene: TRBD2
V gene: TRBV4-1
CDR3 protein: CASSLSGGYTDTQYF

J gene: TRBJ2-2
D gene: TRBD2
V gene: TRBV5-4
CDR3 protein: CASSRLAGGSTGELFF

J gene: TRBJ2-3
D gene: .
V gene: TRBV6-5
CDR3 protein: CASSYSNRGYDTQYF

J gene: TRBJ2-1
D gene: .
V gene: TRBV7-9
CDR3 protein: CASSLVGRQAYNEQFF

J gene: TRBJ1-6
D gene: .
V gene: TRBV9
CDR3 protein: CASSPRGSSYNSPLHF

J gene: TRBJ2-5
D gene: TRBD2
V gene: TRBV30
CDR3 protein: CAWSASGRSGETQYF

J gene: TRBJ2-1
D gene: .
V gene: TRBV12-3/TRBV12-4
CDR3 protein: CASRDKAPNEQFF

J gene: TRBJ1-2
D gene: .
V gene: TRBV28
CDR3 protein: CASSLPLGDLGYTF

J gene: TRBJ2-1
D gene: TRBD2
V gene: TRBV7-2
CDR3 protein: CASSLVGTSGGADEQFF

J gene: TRBJ2-1
D gene: TRBD2
V gene: TRBV7-9
CDR3 protein: CASSYGLAGGSRVEQFF

J gene: TRBJ2-1
D gene: TRBD2
V gene: TRBV7-3
CDR3 protein: CASSLTAGGRIEQFF

J gene: TRBJ1-6
D gene: .
V gene: TRBV5-1
CDR3 protein: CASSPLQGRHSPLHF

J gene: TRBJ1-1
D gene: TRBD1
V gene: TRBV2
CDR3 protein: CASSEDRGLAKTEAFF

J gene: TRBJ2-3
D gene: .
V gene: TRBV13
CDR3 protein: CASSFPRGGAGKDTQYF

J gene: TRBJ2-5
D gene: .
V gene: TRBV13
CDR3 protein: CASSLDPGQKKETQYF

J gene: TRBJ2-5
D gene: .
V gene: TRBV5-4
CDR3 protein: CASSVRGYQETQYF

J gene: TRBJ2-1
D gene: TRBD2
V gene: TRBV7-3
CDR3 protein: CASSPRLAGELTEQFF

J gene: TRBJ2-7
D gene: .
V gene: TRBV10-2
CDR3 protein: CASSEGAESSYEQYF

J gene: TRBJ2-7
D gene: TRBD1
V gene: TRBV5-5
CDR3 protein: CASSKSPGQPYEQYF

J gene: TRBJ2-1
D gene: TRBD2
V gene: TRBV6-2/TRBV6-3
CDR3 protein: CASSKLAGGPVLLNEQFF

J gene: TRBJ2-7
D gene: .
V gene: TRBV3-1/TRBV3-2
CDR3 protein: CASSQAGHSYEQYF

J gene: TRBJ2-7
D gene: .
V gene: TRBV10-3
CDR3 protein: CAISEGRGNYEQYF

J gene: TRBJ2-5
D gene: TRBD2
V gene: TRBV2
CDR3 protein: CAGTPGTSGQETQYF

J gene: TRBJ2-3
D gene: .
V gene: TRBV15
CDR3 protein: CATSRDAGERTDTQYF

J gene: TRBJ1-5
D gene: .
V gene: TRBV6-6
CDR3 protein: CASSDTGPGQPQHF

J gene: TRBJ2-5
D gene: TRBD2
V gene: TRBV5-1
CDR3 protein: CASSHLTSGYQETQYF

J gene: TRBJ2-3
D gene: TRBD2
V gene: TRBV29-1
CDR3 protein: CSVEDARLADTQYF

J gene: TRBJ2-3
D gene: TRBD2
V gene: TRBV2
CDR3 protein: CASSGPPGGTREDTQYF

J gene: TRBJ2-7
D gene: TRBD1
V gene: TRBV5-1
CDR3 protein: CASSLGQGAKSEQYF

J gene: TRBJ2-3
D gene: .
V gene: TRBV7-6
CDR3 protein: CASSPPGGGFGDTQYF